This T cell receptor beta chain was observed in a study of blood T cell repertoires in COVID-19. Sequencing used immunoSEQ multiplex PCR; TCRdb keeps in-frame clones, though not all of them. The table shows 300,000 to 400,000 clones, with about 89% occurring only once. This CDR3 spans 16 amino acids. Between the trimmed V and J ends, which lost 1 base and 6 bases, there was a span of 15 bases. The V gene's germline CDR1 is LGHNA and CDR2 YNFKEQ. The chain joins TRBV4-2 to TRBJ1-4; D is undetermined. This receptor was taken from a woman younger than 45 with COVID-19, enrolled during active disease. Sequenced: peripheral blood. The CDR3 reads CASSQGHREAYEKLFF. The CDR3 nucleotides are TGTGCCAGCAGCCAAGGCCACCGGGAGGCTTATGAAAAACTGTTTTTT.